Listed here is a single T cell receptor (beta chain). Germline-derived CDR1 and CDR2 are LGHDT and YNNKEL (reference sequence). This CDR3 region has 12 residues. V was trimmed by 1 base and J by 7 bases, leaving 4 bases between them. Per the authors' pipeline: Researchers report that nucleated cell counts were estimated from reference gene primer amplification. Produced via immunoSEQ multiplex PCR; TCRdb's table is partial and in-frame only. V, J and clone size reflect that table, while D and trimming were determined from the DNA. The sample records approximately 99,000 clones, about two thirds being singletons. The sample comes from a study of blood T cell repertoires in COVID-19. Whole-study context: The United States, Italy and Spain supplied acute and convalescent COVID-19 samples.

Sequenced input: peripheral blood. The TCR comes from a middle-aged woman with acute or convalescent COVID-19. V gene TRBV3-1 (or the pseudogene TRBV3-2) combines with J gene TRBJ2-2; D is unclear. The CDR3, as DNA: TGTGCCAGCAGCCAAGCGAGCGGGGAGCTGTTTTTT. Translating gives CASSQASGELFF.